The source of this T cell receptor (beta chain) is a study of T-cell memory formation after mild COVID-19. Trimming cost V 4 bases and J 2 bases; bases outside gene matches: 19. The CDR3 length is 20 residues. The V gene's germline CDR1 is SGHTA and CDR2 FQGNSA. UMIs and sample barcodes were carried by the TCR alpha and TCR beta cDNA libraries that 5'RACE produced using constant-segment primers. In TCRdb, the 5' RACE reads were re-called with MiXCR into one record per CDR3 protein. The sample lists around 340,000 distinct CDR3 sequences; approximately 12% were seen once. Sequencing used PBMCs or a T cell subset sorted from them (not recorded which). This clonotype originated in a man aged 18 to 29 who had mild COVID-19 (a few samples of this study predate the infection). Cell type and time point are not known. The chain recombines TRBV7-2 with TRBJ2-5; TRBD2 aligns across 10 bases. The CDR3 nucleotides read TGTGCCAGCAGCTCGACCCGCAGGACTAGCGGAGCTATCAAACAAGAGACCCAGTACTTC. As protein: CASSSTRRTSGAIKQETQYF.